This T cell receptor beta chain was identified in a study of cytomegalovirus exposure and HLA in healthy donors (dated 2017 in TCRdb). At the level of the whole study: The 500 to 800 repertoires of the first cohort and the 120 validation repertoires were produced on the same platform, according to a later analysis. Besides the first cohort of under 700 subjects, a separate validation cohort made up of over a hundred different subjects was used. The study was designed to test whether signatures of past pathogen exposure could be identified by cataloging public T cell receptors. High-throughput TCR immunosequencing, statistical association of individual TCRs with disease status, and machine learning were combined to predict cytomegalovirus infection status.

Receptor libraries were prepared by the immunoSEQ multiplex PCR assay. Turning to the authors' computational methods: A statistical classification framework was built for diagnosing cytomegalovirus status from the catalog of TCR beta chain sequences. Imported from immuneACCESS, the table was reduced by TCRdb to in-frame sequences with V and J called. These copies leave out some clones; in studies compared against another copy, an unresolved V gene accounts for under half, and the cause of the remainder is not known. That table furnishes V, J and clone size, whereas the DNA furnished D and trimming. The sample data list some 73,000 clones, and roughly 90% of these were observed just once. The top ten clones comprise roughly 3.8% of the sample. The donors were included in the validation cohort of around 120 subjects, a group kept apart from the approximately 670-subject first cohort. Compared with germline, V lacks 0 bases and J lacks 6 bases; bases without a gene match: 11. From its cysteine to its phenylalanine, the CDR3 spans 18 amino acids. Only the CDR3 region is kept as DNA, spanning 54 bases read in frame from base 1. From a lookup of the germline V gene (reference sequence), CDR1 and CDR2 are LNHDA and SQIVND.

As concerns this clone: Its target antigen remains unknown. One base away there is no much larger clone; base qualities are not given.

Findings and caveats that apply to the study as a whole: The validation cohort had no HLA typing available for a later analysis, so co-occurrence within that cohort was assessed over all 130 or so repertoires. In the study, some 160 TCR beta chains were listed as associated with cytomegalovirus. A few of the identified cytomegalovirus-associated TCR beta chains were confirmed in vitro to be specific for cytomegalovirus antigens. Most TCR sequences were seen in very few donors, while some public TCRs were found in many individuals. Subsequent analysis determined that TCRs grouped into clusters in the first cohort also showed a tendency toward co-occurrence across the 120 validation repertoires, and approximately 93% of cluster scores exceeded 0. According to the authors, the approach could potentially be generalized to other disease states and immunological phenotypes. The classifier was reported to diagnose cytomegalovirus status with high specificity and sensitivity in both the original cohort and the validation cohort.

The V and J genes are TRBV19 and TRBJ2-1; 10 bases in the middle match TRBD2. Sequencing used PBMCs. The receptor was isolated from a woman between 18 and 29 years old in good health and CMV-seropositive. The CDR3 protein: CASSIERVAGGFSNEQFF. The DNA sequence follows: TGTGCCAGTAGTATAGAACGGGTAGCGGGGGGCTTTTCCAATGAGCAGTTCTTC.